These 6 T cell receptor beta chains were all obtained from the same sample, sequenced in a study of T-cell reconstitution after alpha-beta-depleted transplantation in children. Preparation of the TCRbeta library was carried out with unique molecular identifiers. One entry per CDR3 protein results from TCRdb running MiXCR on the PCR reads. Of around 700,000 distinct CDR3 sequences in the sample, 10% to 15% were seen once. Source: PBMCs, taken before TCRalphabeta/CD19-depleted stem cell transplant. These receptor sequences come from a girl aged 2 to 10 with congenital amegakaryocytic thrombocytopenia, due to receive a stem cell transplant.

This clonotype showed up many times. The J gene is TRBJ2-2, the V gene TRBV4-2, with TRBD1 as a possible D gene (6 bases). CDR1 is LGHNA, CDR2 YNFKEQ, per germline. V lost 0 bases and J lost 1, with 6 bases in between. The CDR3 is 15 amino acids. The CDR3 region is CASSQETGNTGELFF. The CDR3 DNA reads as TGTGCCAGCAGCCAAGAGACAGGGAACACCGGGGAGCTGTTTTTT.

This clonotype was observed a handful of times. The genes are TRBV19 and TRBJ2-6, with D perhaps TRBD2 (5 bases). V was trimmed by 7 bases and J by 4 bases, leaving 17 bases between them. The CDR3 loop spans 16 amino acids. Germline V lookup: CDR1 LNHDA, CDR2 SQIVND (reference sequence). CDR3 nucleotides: TGTGCCAGTACCCGGGATAGTTTATCCGGGGCCAACGTCCTGACTTTC. This translates into CASTRDSLSGANVLTF.

Remarks on this clonotype: A much larger clone differs from this one at a single base, so this may be a read error. The chain carries TRBV20-1 and TRBJ2-1; D might be TRBD2 (5 bases). Germline V gives CDR1 DFQATT, CDR2 SNEGSKA (reference sequence). The CDR3 sequence is 13 residues long. CDR3 protein: CGGYVGNYNEQFF. The CDR3 bases are TGCGGTGGGTATGTCGGGAACTACAATGAGCAGTTCTTC.

With respect to this clonotype: A read error may explain this, as a much larger clone is one base away. V gene TRBV29-1 combines with J gene TRBJ2-2, with 8 bases aligning to TRBD1. This CDR3 is 15 amino acids long. The germline V gene has CDR1 SQVTM and CDR2 ANQGSEA. The CDR3 DNA follows: TGCAGCGTTGAAGCAGGGGGCATTACCACCGGGGAGCCGTTTTTT. This sequence encodes CSVEAGGITTGEPFF.

This clonotype occurred once. This chain joins TRBV20-1 and TRBJ2-7, with TRBD2 matching 12 bases. Germline V gene sequence: CDR1 DFQATT, CDR2 SNEGSKA (reference sequence). CDR3 length: 13 amino acids. V shed 6 bases and J 7 bases; nucleotides not matched to a gene: 7. CDR3 loop: CSAELAGGGEQYF. The DNA for the CDR3 is TGCAGTGCAGAACTAGCGGGAGGTGGTGAGCAGTACTTC.

This clonotype was counted many times. The chain couples TRBV12-3 or TRBV12-4 to TRBJ2-1, with D maybe TRBD2 (6 bases). There are 15 residues in the CDR3. V was pared by 2 bases and J by 2 bases, with 10 bases between. The CDR3 region has the DNA TGTGCCAGCAGTTTATGGGGGGTTACCTACAATGAGCAGTTCTTC. Translation: CASSLWGVTYNEQFF.